This entry is about one T cell receptor (beta chain). Its antigen remains unknown. Time point specified: blood 4 weeks post-SBRT, at nephrectomy. Regarding treatment: 15 Gy SBRT to primary tumor, nephrectomy 4 weeks later. This sample was taken from a study of radiation and T cells in renal cell carcinoma. Study-wide points: No pretreatment tumor biopsies were available for baseline clonotypes.

The repertoire was sequenced with immunoSEQ multiplex PCR; TCRdb's copy has only in-frame clones and lacks some. The sample has approximately 80,000 clones, 80% to 90% seen once. The V and J ends lost 5 bases and 4 bases respectively, with 12 bases between them. The germline V gene encodes CDR1 LNHNV and CDR2 YYDKDF (reference sequence). CDR3 length equals 13 residues. The sequence derives from a woman aged 70-85 years with renal cell carcinoma. This chain uses TRBV15 with TRBJ2-7; D possibly corresponds to TRBD2 (5 bases). The input for sequencing was blood, taken from a patient whose treatment included radiotherapy and nephrectomy. The CDR3 sequence: CATSLDGGYEQYF. The CDR3 coding sequence is TGTGCCACCAGCCTGGACGGAGGATACGAGCAGTACTTC.